The 9 T cell receptor beta chains in this list originate from one sample, sequenced in a study of T cell responses to AZD1222 COVID-19 vaccine. Libraries were prepared by immunoSEQ multiplex PCR; TCRdb keeps only in-frame clonotypes and omits some of them. The sample yields some 120,000 clones, over 75% seen once. Here the sequenced sample was peripheral blood, taken on day 0 of AZD1222 vaccination. All receptors derive from an adult in good health.

The chain links TRBV6-5 to TRBJ2-1; D unclear. This CDR3 comprises 11 residues. CDR1 and CDR2 (germline): MNHEY, SVGAGI. Trimming left V 10 bases short and J 6 bases short, with 10 bases between. The CDR3 here is CATRWGNEQFF. The DNA for the CDR3 is TGTGCCACCCGGTGGGGCAATGAGCAGTTCTTC.

This clone was seen ten or more times. V gene TRBV7-9 combines with J gene TRBJ1-2; D is possibly TRBD1 (6 bases). This CDR3 is built from 11 residues. V was shortened by 8 bases and J by 10 bases, with 14 bases between the two germline ends. Per the germline V gene, CDR1 is SEHNR and CDR2 is FQNEAQ (reference sequence). Here the CDR3 reads CASSGQIDYTF. CDR3 bases: TGTGCCAGCTCAGGACAGATCGACTACACCTTC.

The J gene is TRBJ1-5, the V gene TRBV7-9, with D possibly being TRBD1 (5 bases). The V end was cut by 5 bases, the J end by 5 bases, with 22 bases between. This CDR3 spans 17 amino acids. CDR1 and CDR2 from the germline V gene are SEHNR and FQNEAQ (reference sequence). This chain's CDR3 is CASSPILITGEDQPQHF. The CDR3 DNA reads TGTGCCAGCAGCCCCATCTTAATCACAGGTGAGGATCAGCCCCAGCATTTT. The whole variable domain, remainder taken from reference TRBV7-9 and TRBJ1-5, is DTGVSQNPRHKITKRGQNVTFRCDPISEHNRLYWYRQTLGQGPEFLTYFQNEAQLEKSRLLSDRFSAERPKGSFSTLEIQRTEQGDSAMYLCASSPILITGEDQPQHFGDGTRLSIL.

V and J are TRBV6-1 and TRBJ2-5, with 10 bases lining up with TRBD2. The CDR3 runs 14 residues. The trim removed 2 bases at V and 4 bases at J, leaving 1 base unmatched. The germline gives CDR1 MNHNS, CDR2 SASEGT. The DNA for the CDR3 is TGTGCCAGCAGTGAAAGCGGGAGGGGAGAGACCCAGTACTTC. As protein: CASSESGRGETQYF.

The chain has TRBV20-1 and TRBJ1-1, with TRBD1 as a possible D gene (5 bases). Germline loops: CDR1 DFQATT, CDR2 SNEGSKA (reference sequence). The CDR3 spans 8 residues. CDR3 in DNA: TGCAGGGGGCACGGGGATTTCTTT. It translates to CRGHGDFF.

The chain combines TRBV11-3 with TRBJ2-7, with 7 bases that match TRBD1. After removal of 3 bases from V and 12 bases from J, the junction contained 8 bases not matched to a gene. Germline CDR1 reads SGHNT; CDR2 reads YENEEA. The CDR3 is 12 amino acids. The CDR3 sequence: CASSLSGGFLYF. CDR3 nucleotides: TGTGCCAGCAGCTTGTCAGGGGGATTTTTGTACTTC.

The J gene is TRBJ2-5, the V gene TRBV18; D call uncertain. This CDR3 spans 11 amino acids. V was trimmed by 2 bases and J by 4 bases, leaving 2 bases between them. Germline values: CDR1 KGHSH, CDR2 LQKENI. CDR3 residues: CASSPTETQYF. As DNA, the CDR3 is TGTGCCAGCTCACCAACAGAGACCCAGTACTTC.

The chain has TRBV6-6 and TRBJ2-7; 10 positions match TRBD2. The ends lost 6 bases at V and 2 bases at J; junction bases unmatched: 4. Germline assignment: CDR1 MNHNY and CDR2 SVGAGI (reference sequence). CDR3 length: 14 amino acids. Written as DNA, the CDR3 is TGTGCCAGCAGGGGTAGCGGGAGGACCTACGAGCAGTACTTC. Protein sequence: CASRGSGRTYEQYF.

The chain combines TRBV7-2 with TRBJ2-7; D may be TRBD2 (7 bases). Per germline, CDR1 SGHTA and CDR2 FQGNSA. V lost 2 bases and J lost 0, with 23 bases in between. There are 19 residues in the CDR3. CDR3 bases: TGTGCCAGCAGCTTATCGAAGGGGGGAGGGGGAACATACTCCTACGAGCAGTACTTC. Its protein is CASSLSKGGGGTYSYEQYF.